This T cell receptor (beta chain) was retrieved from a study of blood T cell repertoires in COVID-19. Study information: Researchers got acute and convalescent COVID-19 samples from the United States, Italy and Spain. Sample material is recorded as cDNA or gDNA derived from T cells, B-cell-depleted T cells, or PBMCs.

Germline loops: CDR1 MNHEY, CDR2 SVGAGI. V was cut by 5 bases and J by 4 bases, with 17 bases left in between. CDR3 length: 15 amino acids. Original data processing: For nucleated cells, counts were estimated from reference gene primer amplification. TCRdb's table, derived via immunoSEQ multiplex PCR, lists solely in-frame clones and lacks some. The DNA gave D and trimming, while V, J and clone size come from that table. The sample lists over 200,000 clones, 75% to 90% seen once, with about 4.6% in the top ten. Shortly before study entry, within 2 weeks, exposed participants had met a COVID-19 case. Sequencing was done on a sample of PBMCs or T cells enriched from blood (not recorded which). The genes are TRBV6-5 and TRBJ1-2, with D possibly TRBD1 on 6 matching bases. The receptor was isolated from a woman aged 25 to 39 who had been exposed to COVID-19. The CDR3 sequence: CASSRGHLPPYGYTF. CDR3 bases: TGTGCCAGCAGTAGGGGACACCTACCCCCCTATGGCTACACCTTC.